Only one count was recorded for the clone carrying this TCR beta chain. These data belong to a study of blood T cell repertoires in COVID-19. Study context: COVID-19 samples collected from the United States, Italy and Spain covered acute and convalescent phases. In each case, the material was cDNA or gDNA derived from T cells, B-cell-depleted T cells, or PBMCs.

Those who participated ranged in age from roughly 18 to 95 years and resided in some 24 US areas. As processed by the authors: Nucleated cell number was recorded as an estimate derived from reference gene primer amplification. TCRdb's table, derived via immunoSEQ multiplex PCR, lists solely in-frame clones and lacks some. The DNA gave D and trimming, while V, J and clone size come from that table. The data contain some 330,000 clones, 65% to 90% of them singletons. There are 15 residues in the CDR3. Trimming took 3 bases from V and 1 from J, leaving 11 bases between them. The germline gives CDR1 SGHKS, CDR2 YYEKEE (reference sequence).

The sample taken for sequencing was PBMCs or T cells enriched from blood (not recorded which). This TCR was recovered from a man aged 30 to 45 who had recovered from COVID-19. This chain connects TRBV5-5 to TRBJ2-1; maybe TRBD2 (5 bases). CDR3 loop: CASSYGSGSYNEQFF. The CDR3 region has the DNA TGTGCCAGCAGCTACGGTTCGGGGTCCTACAATGAGCAGTTCTTC.